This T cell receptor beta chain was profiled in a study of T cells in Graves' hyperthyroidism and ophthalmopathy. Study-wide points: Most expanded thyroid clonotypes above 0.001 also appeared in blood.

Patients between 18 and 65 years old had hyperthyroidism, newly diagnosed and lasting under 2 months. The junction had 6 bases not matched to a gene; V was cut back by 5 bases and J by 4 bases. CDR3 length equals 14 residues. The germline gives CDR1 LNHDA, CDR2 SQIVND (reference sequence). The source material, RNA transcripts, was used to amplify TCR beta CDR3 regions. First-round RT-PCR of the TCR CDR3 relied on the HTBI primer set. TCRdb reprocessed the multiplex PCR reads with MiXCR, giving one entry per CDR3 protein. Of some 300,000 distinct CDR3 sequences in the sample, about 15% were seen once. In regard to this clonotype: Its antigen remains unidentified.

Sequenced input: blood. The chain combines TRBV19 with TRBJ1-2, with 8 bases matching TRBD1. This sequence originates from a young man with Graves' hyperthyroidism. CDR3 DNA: TGTGCCAGTAGTCTCCGGGACAGGACCTATGGCTACACCTTC. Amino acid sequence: CASSLRDRTYGYTF.